The clone carrying this T cell receptor (beta chain) occurred a few times. This entry comes from a study of blood T cell repertoires in COVID-19. Seattle enrolled patients during active infection and tracked them longitudinally. The CDR3 sequence is 13 residues long. Trimming stripped 4 bases from V and 0 bases from J, with 4 bases between. Germline values: CDR1 LNHDA, CDR2 SQIVND (reference sequence). Here immunoSEQ multiplex PCR was the method, and the copy in TCRdb shows in-frame clones only, minus some. The table lists roughly 240,000 clones, about 83% of them singletons. The chain links TRBV19 to TRBJ1-3; D call uncertain. This receptor was obtained from a woman over 75 with COVID-19, enrolled during active disease. Sample: peripheral blood. The CDR3 DNA reads as TGTGCCAGTAGTAAGAGCTCTGGAAACACCATATATTTT. Protein product: CASSKSSGNTIYF.